The 3 T cell receptor beta chains given below trace back to one sample, sequenced in a study of cytomegalovirus exposure and HLA in healthy donors. PCR was performed using 60 Vbeta and 13 Jbeta primers. The table came from immunoSEQ multiplex PCR; TCRdb's copy has only in-frame clones and leaves some out. The data contain about 200,000 clones, about 70% of them singletons. Sequencing was carried out using PBMCs. Receptors were obtained from a man aged 35 to 55 in good health and CMV-seropositive.

The chain links TRBV6-4 to TRBJ1-1; the D gene is possibly TRBD1 (6 bases). Trimming shortened V by 6 bases and J by 11 bases, and 19 bases separated the two germline ends. The germline gives CDR1 MRHNA, CDR2 SNTAGT. The CDR3 length is 13 residues. The CDR3 coding sequence is TGTGCCAGCAGCGTGACAGTGAACGGACAGGCTTTCTTT. Protein: CASSVTVNGQAFF.

This chain links TRBV7-9 with TRBJ2-6, with D possibly matching TRBD1 (6 bases). CDR1 is SEHNR, CDR2 FQNEAQ, per germline (reference sequence). There are 18 residues in the CDR3. Between the trimmed V and J ends, which lost 6 bases and 1 base, there was a span of 19 bases. CDR3 DNA: TGTGCCAGCAGTCCTCAAACAGGGTTAGTGTCTGGGGCCAACGTCCTGACTTTC. It translates to CASSPQTGLVSGANVLTF.

V and J are TRBV5-1 and TRBJ1-5; D might be TRBD1 (6 bases). This CDR3 region has 14 residues. V shed 2 bases and J shed 7 bases, with 13 bases lying between them. Germline lookup yields CDR1 SGHRS and CDR2 YFSETQ. The chain's CDR3 is CASSFGGQGQPQHF. The CDR3 DNA is TGCGCCAGCAGCTTCGGGGGGCAGGGGCAGCCCCAGCATTTT.